This is a list of T cell receptor beta chains from one sample in a study of shared clonotypes between healthy human individuals. Assay: immunoSEQ multiplex PCR; the TCRdb copy retains only in-frame clones and omits some. The sample has 1.5 million to 2.5 million clones, approximately 94% seen once. Sequences were obtained from naive CD8+ T cells sorted from blood. The source of these receptors is a man aged 18 to 30 in good health. Both conserved end residues are part of each CDR3. The D gene is left open where the match is weak. A row's size may be missing; if present it is once, few, many or a size class.

clone size	D gene	J gene	V gene	CDR3 protein	CDR3 DNA
NA	TRBD2	TRBJ2-1	TRBV5-1	CASSEGLAGYNEQFF	TGCGCCAGCAGCGAGGGACTAGCGGGCTACAATGAGCAGTTCTTC
NA	NA	TRBJ2-3	TRBV5-4	CASSLGVKTGLTGDTQYF	TGTGCCAGCAGCTTGGGTGTCAAAACAGGGTTAACCGGAGATACGCAGTATTTT
NA	TRBD1	TRBJ2-7	TRBV11-2	CASSLETGGWDEQYF	TGTGCCAGCAGCTTAGAGACAGGGGGTTGGGACGAGCAGTACTTC
NA	NA	TRBJ1-2	TRBV5-1	CASSLNQGYTF	TGCGCCAGCAGCTTGAACCAAGGCTACACCTTC
NA	NA	TRBJ2-1	TRBV6-1	CASSEGVRDLGEQFF	TGTGCCAGCAGTGAAGGGGTCAGGGACTTGGGTGAGCAGTTCTTC
NA	NA	TRBJ1-2	TRBV6-5	CASSYGVGSNYGYTF	TGTGCCAGCAGTTACGGAGTGGGTTCTAACTATGGCTACACCTTC
NA	NA	TRBJ1-1	TRBV11-2	CASRGMNTEAFF	TGTGCCAGCAGAGGGATGAACACTGAAGCTTTCTTT
NA	NA	TRBJ2-1	TRBV5-1	CASSGFKSGQVGNEQFF	TGCGCCAGCAGCGGATTTAAGTCAGGGCAGGTGGGAAATGAGCAGTTCTTC
NA	NA	TRBJ2-7	TRBV4-1	CASSQRSGGRYEQYF	TGCGCCAGCAGCCAAAGATCCGGGGGTAGGTACGAGCAGTACTTC
once	NA	TRBJ2-7	TRBV13	CASSWSEGQSYEQYF	TGTGCCAGCAGCTGGTCCGAGGGACAATCCTACGAGCAGTACTTC
NA	TRBD1	TRBJ1-1	TRBV14	CASSQVESGGRTEAFF	TGTGCCAGCAGCCAAGTCGAGTCAGGGGGTCGGACTGAAGCTTTCTTT
once	NA	TRBJ1-1	TRBV9	CASSPQPYTEAFF	TGTGCCAGCAGCCCCCAACCTTACACTGAAGCTTTCTTT
NA	NA	TRBJ2-1	TRBV7-2	CASRGAGLPYNEQFF	TGTGCCAGCAGGGGAGCGGGCTTACCCTACAATGAGCAGTTCTTC
NA	NA	TRBJ2-7	TRBV28	CASRPGHGLSEQYF	TGTGCCAGCAGACCGGGACACGGGCTCTCCGAGCAGTACTTC
NA	TRBD1	TRBJ2-7	TRBV5-4	CASSTTYGTGDNEQYF	TGTGCCAGCAGCACCACGTACGGGACAGGGGATAACGAGCAGTACTTC
NA	NA	TRBJ1-1	TRBV27	CASSLSMRGMGTEAFF	TGTGCCAGCAGTTTATCGATGAGGGGAATGGGCACTGAAGCTTTCTTT
NA	NA	TRBJ1-1	TRBV9	CASSEGGNTEAFF	TGTGCCAGCAGCGAGGGGGGGAATACTGAAGCTTTCTTT
NA	TRBD2	TRBJ2-7	TRBV11-2	CASSYGTSATYEQYF	TGTGCCAGCAGCTACGGGACTAGCGCTACCTACGAGCAGTACTTC
once	NA	TRBJ2-7	TRBV27	CASSLLGVESEQYF	TGTGCCAGCAGTTTATTGGGGGTGGAGTCCGAGCAGTACTTC
NA	TRBD1	TRBJ1-4	TRBV6-5	CASSKGQGTEKLFF	TGTGCCAGCAGTAAGGGACAGGGAACTGAAAAACTGTTTTTT
NA	NA	TRBJ2-7	TRBV4-1	CASSQDRGSYEQYF	TGCGCCAGCAGCCAAGATCGTGGGTCCTACGAGCAGTACTTC
NA	NA	TRBJ2-7	TRBV2	CASSGGAGYEQYF	TGTGCCAGCAGTGGGGGGGCAGGGTACGAGCAGTACTTC
NA	TRBD1	TRBJ2-5	TRBV14	CASRQGARETQYF	TGTGCCAGCAGACAGGGGGCAAGGGAGACCCAGTACTTC
NA	NA	TRBJ1-5	TRBV28	CASSPHGNQPQHF	TGTGCCAGCAGCCCCCATGGGAATCAGCCCCAGCATTTT
NA	TRBD2	TRBJ2-7	TRBV7-9	CASSPTGTSYEQYF	TGTGCCAGCAGCCCTACCGGGACTAGCTACGAGCAGTACTTC
NA	NA	TRBJ2-1	TRBV10-2	CASMGGDEQFF	TGCGCCAGCATGGGGGGCGATGAGCAGTTCTTC